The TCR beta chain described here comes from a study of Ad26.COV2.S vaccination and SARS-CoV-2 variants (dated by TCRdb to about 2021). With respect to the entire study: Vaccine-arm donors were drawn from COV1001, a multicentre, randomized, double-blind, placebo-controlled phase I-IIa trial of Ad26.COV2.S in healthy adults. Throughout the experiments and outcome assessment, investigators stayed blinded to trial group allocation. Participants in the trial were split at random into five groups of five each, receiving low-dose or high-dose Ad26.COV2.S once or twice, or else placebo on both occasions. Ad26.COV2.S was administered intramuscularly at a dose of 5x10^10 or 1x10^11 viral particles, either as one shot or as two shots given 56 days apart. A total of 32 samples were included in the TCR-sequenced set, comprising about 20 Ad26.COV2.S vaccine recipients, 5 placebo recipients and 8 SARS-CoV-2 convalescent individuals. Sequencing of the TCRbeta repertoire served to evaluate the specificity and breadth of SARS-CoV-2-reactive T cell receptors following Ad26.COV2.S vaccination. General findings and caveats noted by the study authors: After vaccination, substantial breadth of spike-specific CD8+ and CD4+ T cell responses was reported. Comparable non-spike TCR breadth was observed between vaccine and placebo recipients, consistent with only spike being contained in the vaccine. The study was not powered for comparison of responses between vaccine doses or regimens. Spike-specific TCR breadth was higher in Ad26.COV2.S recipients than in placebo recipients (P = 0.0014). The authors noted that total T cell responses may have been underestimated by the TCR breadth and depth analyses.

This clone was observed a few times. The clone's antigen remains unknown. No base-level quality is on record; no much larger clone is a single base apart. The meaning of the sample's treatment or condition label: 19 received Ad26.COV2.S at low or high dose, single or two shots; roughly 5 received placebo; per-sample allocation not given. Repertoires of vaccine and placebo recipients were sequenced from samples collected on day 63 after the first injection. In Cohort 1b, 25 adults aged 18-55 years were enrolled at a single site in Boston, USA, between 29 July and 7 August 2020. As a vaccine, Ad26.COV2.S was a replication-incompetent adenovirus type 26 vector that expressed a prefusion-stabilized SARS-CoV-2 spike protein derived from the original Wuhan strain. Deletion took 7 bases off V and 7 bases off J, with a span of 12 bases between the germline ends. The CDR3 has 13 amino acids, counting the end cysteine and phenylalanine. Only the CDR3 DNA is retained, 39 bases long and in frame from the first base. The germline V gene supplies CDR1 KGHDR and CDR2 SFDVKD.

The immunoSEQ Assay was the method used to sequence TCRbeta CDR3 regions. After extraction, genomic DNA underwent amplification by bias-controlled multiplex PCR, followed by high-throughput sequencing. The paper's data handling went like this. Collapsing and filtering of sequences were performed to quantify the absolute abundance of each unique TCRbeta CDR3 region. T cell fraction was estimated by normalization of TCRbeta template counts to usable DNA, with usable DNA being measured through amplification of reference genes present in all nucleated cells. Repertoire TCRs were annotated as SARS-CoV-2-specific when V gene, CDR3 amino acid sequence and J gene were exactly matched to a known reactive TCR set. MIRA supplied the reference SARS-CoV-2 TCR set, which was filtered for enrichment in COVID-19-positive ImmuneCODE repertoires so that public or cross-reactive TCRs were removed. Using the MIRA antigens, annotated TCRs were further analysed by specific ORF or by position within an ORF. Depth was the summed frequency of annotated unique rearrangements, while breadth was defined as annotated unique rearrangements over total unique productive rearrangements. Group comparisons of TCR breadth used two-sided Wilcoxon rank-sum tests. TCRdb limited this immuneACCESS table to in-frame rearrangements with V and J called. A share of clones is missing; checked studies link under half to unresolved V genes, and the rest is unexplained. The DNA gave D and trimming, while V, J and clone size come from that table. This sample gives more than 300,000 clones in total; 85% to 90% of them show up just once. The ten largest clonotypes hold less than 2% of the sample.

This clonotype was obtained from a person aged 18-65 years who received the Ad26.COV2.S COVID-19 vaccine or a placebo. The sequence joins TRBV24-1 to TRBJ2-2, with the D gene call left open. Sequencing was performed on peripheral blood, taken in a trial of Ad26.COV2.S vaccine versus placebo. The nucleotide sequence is TGTGCCACCAGCCGGGTCCACGGCGGGGAGCTGTTTTTT. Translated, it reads CATSRVHGGELFF.